This passage covers 12 T cell receptor beta chains from one sample sequenced in a study of OX40 agonist ivuxolimab in advanced cancers. Sequencing was performed with immunoSEQ multiplex PCR; in TCRdb, only in-frame clones are kept and a portion is missing. Of tens of thousands of clones in the sample, 88% were seen once. This sample comprised CD4+ or CD8+ T cells sorted from blood, obtained in a trial of the OX40 agonist ivuxolimab. The origin of the receptors is an adult with an advanced solid tumor such as melanoma, head and neck, liver or kidney cancer.

This CDR3 is CASSLTGGEANEQFF. DNA for the CDR3: TGCGCCAGCAGCCTAACAGGGGGCGAGGCCAATGAGCAGTTCTTC. The V and J genes are TRBV5-1 and TRBJ2-1; 9 bases are shared with TRBD1. Germline V CDR1 and CDR2: SGHRS, YFSETQ. There are 15 residues in the CDR3. The junction had 8 bases not matched to a gene; V was cut back by 4 bases and J by 6 bases.

In this sample, this clone turned up once. The chain has TRBV29-1 and TRBJ2-7, with D unresolved. Trimming shortened V by 4 bases and J by 9 bases, and 7 bases separated the two germline ends. The CDR3 runs to 9 residues. Looked up from germline, CDR1 is SQVTM and CDR2 is ANQGSEA. The CDR3 bases are TGCAGCGTTGCCTGGGGGCAGTACTTC. Protein product: CSVAWGQYF.

This chain joins TRBV4-2 and TRBJ2-1, with 8 bases fitting TRBD2. Germline V gives CDR1 LGHNA, CDR2 YNFKEQ. This CDR3 has 18 residues. V shed 0 bases, J shed 3 bases, and the junction held 10 bases outside the gene matches. CDR3 nucleotides: TGTGCCAGCAGCCAAGATGAGCCAGCGGGAGCATTCTACAATGAGCAGTTCTTC. Translating it yields CASSQDEPAGAFYNEQFF.

This clone was observed a handful of times. The chain combines TRBV2 with TRBJ2-5; D may be TRBD1 (6 bases). The CDR3 totals 13 residues. The V gene's germline CDR1 is SNHLY and CDR2 FYNNEI. With 6 bases removed from V and 3 bases from J, the gap between germline ends came to 11 bases. This CDR3 is CASRETGKETQYF. CDR3 bases: TGTGCCAGCAGAGAAACAGGGAAAGAGACCCAGTACTTC.

The CDR3 here is CASSPETQYF. For the CDR3, the DNA is TGTGCCAGCTCCCCAGAGACCCAGTACTTC. This chain connects TRBV2 to TRBJ2-5; unclear D gene. Trimming pared 8 bases from V and 4 bases from J, leaving 5 bases between. The CDR3 totals 10 residues. Germline assignment: CDR1 SNHLY and CDR2 FYNNEI. Variable domain in full (rest from reference TRBV2 and TRBJ2-5): EPEVTQTPSHQVTQMGQEVILRCVPISNHLYFYWYRQILGQKVEFLVSFYNNEISEKSEIFDDQFSVERPDGSNFTLKIRSTKLEDSAMYFCASSPETQYFGPGTRLLVL.

This clone was detected a few times. Relative to the germline gene, one junction end is altered; a read error may explain this. The chain links TRBV28 to TRBJ1-2, with a possible D match to TRBD1 (5 bases). The CDR3 consists of 13 residues. The germline V gene has CDR1 MDHEN and CDR2 SYDVKM. CDR3 sequence (DNA): TGTGCCAGCAGGGCCGGGGCAGAACCGGTCGGCGCCTTC. Residues: CASRAGAEPVGAF.

The chain recombines TRBV6-5 with TRBJ1-5; 8 bases are a match to TRBD1. Germline CDR1 MNHEY, CDR2 SVGAGI. The CDR3 extends over 13 amino acids. With V trimmed by 6 bases and J by 6 bases, 4 bases remained unmatched. CDR3 in DNA: TGTGCCAGCAGCAGGGGGCCGGTTCAGCCCCAGCATTTT. Protein: CASSRGPVQPQHF.

The chain links TRBV10-3 to TRBJ2-3; D is perhaps TRBD1 (5 bases). Germline loops: CDR1 ENHRY, CDR2 SYGVKD. With 5 bases removed from V and 2 bases from J, the gap between germline ends came to 11 bases. The CDR3 is made up of 14 amino acids. The CDR3 DNA reads as TGTGCCATCAGTCAGGGTGGCCCCACAGATACGCAGTATTTT. It is translated as CAISQGGPTDTQYF.

The chain employs TRBV5-1 and TRBJ1-1; D perhaps matches TRBD1 (6 bases). Between the trimmed V and J ends, which lost 1 base and 11 bases, there was a span of 15 bases. Per the germline V gene, CDR1 is SGHRS and CDR2 is YFSETQ. CDR3 size: 13 residues. The CDR3 here is CASSLIQGGSAFF. The CDR3 coding sequence is TGCGCCAGCAGCTTGATACAGGGAGGTTCGGCTTTCTTT.

The chain carries TRBV28 and TRBJ1-1; D is ambiguous. Germline loops: CDR1 MDHEN, CDR2 SYDVKM. V was trimmed by 2 bases and J by 9 bases, leaving 10 bases between them. This CDR3 has 12 residues. The CDR3, as DNA: TGTGCCAGCAGTTTAGTCCGGCAGAAAGCTTTCTTT. Its translation: CASSLVRQKAFF.

The CDR3 protein is CASSPRAGYFGYTF. Here the CDR3 DNA reads TGTGCCAGCAGTCCCAGAGCAGGTTATTTTGGCTACACCTTC. The J gene is TRBJ1-2, the V gene TRBV27; D is uncertain. This CDR3 comprises 14 residues. Deletions cut 5 bases from V and 7 bases from J, with 17 bases between. Germline V lookup: CDR1 MNHEY, CDR2 SMNVEV (reference sequence).

The sample holds one count of this clone. The genes are TRBV21-1 and TRBJ1-5. TRBV21-1 is given as a pseudogene. The CDR3 has 16 residues. The chain's CDR3 is CASSKEEGSRNQPQHF. CDR3 nucleotides: TGTGCCAGCAGCAAAGAGGAAGGGTCTCGCAATCAGCCCCAGCATTTT.